The 18 T cell receptor beta chains reported below all come from one sample, sequenced in a study of CXCR3-negative and CXCR3-positive naive CD8 T cells. Through 5' RACE with UMI labels, the TRB cDNA libraries were prepared. TCRdb reprocessed the 5' RACE reads and stores each CDR3 protein as one record, lacking DNA. This specimen shows about 43,000 distinct CDR3 sequences; the ten leading clones hold around 10%. The material sequenced was memory CD8+ T cells from blood. These receptors all come from a human donor in good health. Some clones in this sample may be carry-over from other donors' samples.

The J gene is TRBJ2-7, the V gene TRBV6-2 or TRBV6-3. This CDR3 spans 16 amino acids. CDR1 is MNHEY, CDR2 SVGEGT, per germline. The CDR3 here is CASSYSSKRGIYEQYF.

By frequency, this clonotype is medium-sized. The chain links TRBV11-3 to TRBJ1-3; TCRdb's D call, TRBD1, is unchecked because there is no DNA. Germline V gives CDR1 SGHNT, CDR2 YENEEA. The CDR3 length is 14 residues. CDR3 amino acids: CASSSYGGPNTIYF. Looking up the rest from reference TRBV11-3 and TRBJ1-3 gives the full variable domain: EAGVVQSPRYKIIEKKQPVAFWCNPISGHNTLYWYLQNLGQGPELLIRYENEEAVDDSQLPKDRFSAERLKGVDSTLKIQPAELGDSAVYLCASSSYGGPNTIYFGEGSWLTVV.

J is TRBJ1-5 and V is TRBV7-9; TCRdb's D call of TRBD1 is untestable without DNA. CDR3 length: 15 residues. Germline V CDR1 and CDR2: SEHNR, FQNEAQ (reference sequence). The chain's CDR3 is CASSPGTEFFPPQHF.

V and J are TRBV7-3 and TRBJ2-1. The CDR3 has 13 amino acids. In germline, CDR1 is SGHTA, CDR2 FQGTGA. This CDR3 is CASSSTGVGEQFF.

J is TRBJ2-7 and V is TRBV7-9; TCRdb names TRBD1, which stays unverified in the absence of DNA. CDR1 is SEHNR and CDR2 is FQNEAQ in the germline V gene (reference sequence). This CDR3 region has 15 residues. This chain's CDR3 is CASSRGQGFYDEQYF. The full variable domain, rest sourced from reference TRBV7-9 and TRBJ2-7, is DTGVSQNPRHKITKRGQNVTFRCDPISEHNRLYWYRQTLGQGPEFLTYFQNEAQLEKSRLLSDRFSAERPKGSFSTLEIQRTEQGDSAMYLCASSRGQGFYDEQYFGPGTRLTVT.

This chain uses TRBV4-2 with TRBJ2-3; the D call from TCRdb, TRBD1, cannot be confirmed without DNA. CDR3 size: 16 residues. CDR1 and CDR2 from the germline V gene are LGHNA and YNFKEQ. CDR3 loop: CASSHFRDRVRDTQYF.

J is TRBJ1-5 and V is TRBV4-3; no DNA is available, so the TRBD1 call from TCRdb remains unchecked. The CDR3 is 16 residues long. Germline CDR1 is LGHNA and CDR2 is YSLEER. Here the CDR3 reads CASSPSPGQGVQPQHF.

The chain has TRBV6-4 and TRBJ2-3. This CDR3 is built from 13 residues. Germline values: CDR1 MRHNA, CDR2 SNTAGT. This CDR3 reads CASSEAGTDTQYF.

By frequency, this clonotype is medium-sized. The rearrangement joins TRBV19 to TRBJ2-2; TCRdb designates TRBD2, a call that cannot be tested without DNA. This CDR3 region has 13 residues. Germline V gene sequence: CDR1 LNHDA, CDR2 SQIVND (reference sequence). The CDR3 reads CASAIGSTGELFF.

The V gene is TRBV4-3, the J gene TRBJ2-7. This CDR3 has 15 amino acids. Per germline, CDR1 LGHNA and CDR2 YSLEER. This chain's CDR3 is CASSQDRTASYEQYF.

CDR3 sequence: CSAADGDREYSGANVLTF. V is TRBV20-1 and J is TRBJ2-6; TCRdb lists TRBD1, though no DNA is available to test this call. Per germline, CDR1 DFQATT and CDR2 SNEGSKA (reference sequence). The CDR3 length is 18 residues.

The V and J genes are TRBV9 and TRBJ1-2. The CDR3 spans 14 residues. The germline V gene encodes CDR1 SGDLS and CDR2 YYNGEE. The CDR3 loop is CANSVGGRDLGYTF.

The chain couples TRBV27 to TRBJ1-1. This CDR3 is built from 13 residues. Per germline, CDR1 MNHEY and CDR2 SMNVEV (reference sequence). The CDR3 loop reads CASSLGGGVEAFF.

The gene calls are TRBV5-6 and TRBJ1-1; without DNA, the TCRdb call of TRBD1 cannot be checked. The CDR3 consists of 14 residues. From germline, CDR1 is SGHDT and CDR2 YYEEEE. CDR3 sequence reads: CASSWRTGGTEAFF.

The V gene is TRBV9, the J gene TRBJ2-3; TCRdb outputs TRBD2, but without DNA this stays unchecked. Germline V lookup: CDR1 SGDLS, CDR2 YYNGEE. The CDR3 consists of 16 residues. The CDR3 here is CASSTTDFPATDTQYF.

The chain is built from TRBV29-1 and TRBJ2-5; TCRdb's D call, TRBD1, is unchecked because there is no DNA. The V gene's germline CDR1 is SQVTM and CDR2 ANQGSEA. The CDR3 is made up of 14 amino acids. This chain's CDR3 is CSVASGGFGETQYF.

The chain combines TRBV6-2 or TRBV6-3 with TRBJ2-1; TCRdb returns TRBD1, unconfirmable since there is no DNA. The length of the CDR3 is 13 residues. Germline V CDR1 and CDR2: MNHEY, SVGEGT. The CDR3 here is CASAGLLNNEQFF.

J is TRBJ2-1 and V is TRBV29-1; absent DNA, TCRdb's TRBD1 call cannot be checked. The germline CDR1 and CDR2 sequences are SQVTM and ANQGSEA. The CDR3 has 12 residues. The CDR3 is CSVADSYNEQFF.